The 8 T cell receptor beta chains presented below share a single source sample, sequenced in a study of blood T cell repertoires in COVID-19. The assay was immunoSEQ multiplex PCR, and TCRdb's table has in-frame clones only and misses some. The repertoire includes about 200,000 clones, roughly four fifths of them detected once, and about 11% sits in the top ten. The specimen was PBMCs or T cells enriched from blood (not recorded which). Source of these receptors: a man aged 40-49 years who had recovered from COVID-19.

This clone was counted a single time. The gene calls are TRBV7-3 and TRBJ2-2; 10 nucleotides match TRBD2. CDR1 and CDR2 (germline): SGHTA, FQGTGA. This CDR3 is 16 amino acids long. V shed 1 base and J 6 bases; nucleotides not matched to a gene: 5. The CDR3: CASSLIPAGGPGELFF. DNA of the CDR3: TGTGCCAGCAGCTTAATCCCAGCGGGAGGGCCCGGGGAGCTGTTTTTT.

This chain connects TRBV3-1 (or the pseudogene TRBV3-2) to TRBJ1-2, with D maybe TRBD1 (6 bases). The CDR3 consists of 13 residues. The germline CDR1 and CDR2 sequences are LGHDT and YNNKEL (reference sequence). The V end lost 1 base, the J end lost 8 bases, and 11 bases lay between the germline ends. CDR3 DNA: TGTGCCAGCAGCCAAGTAGGGGGGGCAGGCTACACCTTC. This codes for CASSQVGGAGYTF.

This sequence joins TRBV10-3 and TRBJ1-4; D unclear. This CDR3 is built from 14 residues. Germline V gives CDR1 ENHRY, CDR2 SYGVKD. V was cut by 4 bases and J by 0 bases, with 6 bases left in between. The CDR3 DNA reads as TGTGCCATCAGTGTGGAGGCAACTAATGAAAAACTGTTTTTT. Amino acids: CAISVEATNEKLFF.

This chain connects TRBV30 to TRBJ2-5; unclear D gene. The CDR3 is 13 amino acids. Trimming left V 0 bases short and J 5 bases short, with 10 bases between. CDR1 and CDR2 from the germline V gene are GTSNPN and SVGIG (reference sequence). As DNA, the CDR3 is TGTGCCTGGAGTGTACGGGTGAGGGAGACCCAGTACTTC. Translating it yields CAWSVRVRETQYF.

This clone was detected a few times. The J gene is TRBJ1-6, the V gene TRBV5-1; D ambiguous. The CDR3 extends over 14 amino acids. V was cut by 1 base and J by 7 bases, with 9 bases left in between. Germline lookup yields CDR1 SGHRS and CDR2 YFSETQ. CDR3 nucleotide sequence: TGCGCCAGCAGCTTGACTCTCTCGAATTCACCCCTCCACTTT. As protein: CASSLTLSNSPLHF.

The chain joins TRBV27 to TRBJ1-4; TRBD1 might be the D (6 bases). V lost 4 bases and J 8 bases, leaving 20 bases between the germline ends. CDR1 is MNHEY and CDR2 is SMNVEV in the germline V gene (reference sequence). This CDR3 is 16 amino acids long. The CDR3 loop reads CASSSPRGHGREKLFF. The CDR3 nucleotides read TGTGCCAGCAGTTCCCCGCGGGGGCATGGAAGAGAAAAACTGTTTTTT.

J is TRBJ2-6 and V is TRBV7-6, with D perhaps TRBD2 (6 bases). V was shortened by 1 base and J by 0 bases, with 16 bases between the two germline ends. The CDR3 runs 19 residues. The germline CDR1 and CDR2 sequences are SGHVS and FNYEAQ. Here the CDR3 reads CASSLGGSGPTSGANVLTF. In nucleotides, the CDR3 is TGTGCCAGCAGCTTAGGAGGTAGCGGCCCAACCTCTGGGGCCAACGTCCTGACTTTC.

The rearrangement joins TRBV2 to TRBJ2-2; D is unresolved. V gave up 7 bases and J gave up 5 bases, with 11 bases separating them. The CDR3 is 13 amino acids. The V gene's germline CDR1 is SNHLY and CDR2 FYNNEI. CDR3 nucleotide sequence: TGTGCCAGCAATCTAACTCCAACCGGGGAGCTGTTTTTT. It translates to CASNLTPTGELFF. Based on the CDR3 plus reference TRBV2 and TRBJ2-2, the full variable domain is EPEVTQTPSHQVTQMGQEVILRCVPISNHLYFYWYRQILGQKVEFLVSFYNNEISEKSEIFDDQFSVERPDGSNFTLKIRSTKLEDSAMYFCASNLTPTGELFFGEGSRLTVL.